The next 30 T cell receptor beta chains were all read from a single sample in a study of identical twins. MiXCR was run by TCRdb on the 5' RACE reads, yielding one entry per CDR3 protein. Among some 690,000 distinct CDR3 sequences listed, about 20% were seen once. The data were also submitted as part of a second study, on T cells expressing NK-cell markers.

The sequenced material came from PBMCs. These receptors were taken from a woman younger than 35 in good health.

This clonotype has only a few counts. This chain uses TRBV7-9 with TRBJ2-5; D ambiguous. Germline loops: CDR1 SEHNR, CDR2 FQNEAQ (reference sequence). The V gene lost 3 bases and the J gene lost 3 bases, with 11 bases spanning the gap. This CDR3 is 14 amino acids long. This chain's CDR3 is CASSFGSRKETQYF. The CDR3 DNA follows: TGTGCCAGCAGCTTTGGCAGTAGAAAAGAGACCCAGTACTTC.

V usage is TRBV20-1 and J usage is TRBJ2-1; 8 positions agree with TRBD2. V shed 0 bases and J 7 bases; nucleotides not matched to a gene: 11. From germline, CDR1 is DFQATT and CDR2 SNEGSKA (reference sequence). The CDR3 sequence is 16 residues long. CDR3 DNA sequence: TGCAGTGCTAGAGACCCTAGCGGGTCGAGCGTTAATGAGCAGTTCTTC. This gives the protein CSARDPSGSSVNEQFF.

CDR3 in amino acids: CTISLGKTSGSSYNEQFF. In DNA form, the CDR3 reads TGTACCATCAGTTTAGGGAAAACTAGCGGGAGCTCCTACAATGAGCAGTTCTTC. This chain links TRBV12-3 or TRBV12-4 with TRBJ2-1; the match to TRBD2 covers 11 bases. The CDR3 length is 18 residues.

This sequence joins TRBV20-1 and TRBJ2-1; 10 nucleotides align to TRBD2. V lost 5 bases and J lost 0; bases outside the gene matches: 7. The CDR3 spans 16 residues. Germline V gene data show CDR1 as DFQATT and CDR2 as SNEGSKA (reference sequence). CDR3 residues: CSAGGTSASSYNEQFF. The CDR3 DNA follows: TGCAGTGCTGGCGGGACTAGCGCCAGCTCCTACAATGAGCAGTTCTTC.

The chain combines TRBV10-2 with TRBJ1-2; D possibly corresponds to TRBD1 (6 bases). V was trimmed by 7 bases and J by 4 bases, leaving 16 bases between them. The CDR3 runs 14 residues. Germline V CDR1 and CDR2: WSHSY, SAAADI. The CDR3 bases are TGCGCCAGCAAGGTGGCAGGGGATTCCTATGGCTACACCTTC. Translated: CASKVAGDSYGYTF.

This clonotype was found a few times. This chain links TRBV7-3 with TRBJ2-5; D is unclear. Trimming removed 0 bases from V and 0 bases from J, with 2 bases in between. Germline-derived CDR1 and CDR2 are SGHTA and FQGTGA. The CDR3 has 13 amino acids. The CDR3 region is CASSLTNQETQYF. The DNA of the CDR3 is TGTGCCAGCAGCTTAACCAACCAAGAGACCCAGTACTTC.

The chain employs TRBV5-1 and TRBJ1-1; D perhaps matches TRBD1 (5 bases). The V end was cut by 2 bases, the J end by 4 bases, with 21 bases between. There are 17 residues in the CDR3. Germline-derived CDR1 and CDR2 are SGHRS and YFSETQ. This CDR3 reads CASSLQARLSLVTEAFF. DNA of the CDR3: TGCGCCAGCAGCTTACAGGCCAGATTAAGTTTGGTCACTGAAGCTTTCTTT.

The rearrangement uses TRBV12-3 or TRBV12-4 and TRBJ1-5; TRBD1 might be the D (6 bases). This CDR3 is 14 amino acids long. The V end was cut by 6 bases, the J end by 4 bases, with 13 bases between. This CDR3 is CASRKWGANQPQHF. As DNA, the CDR3 is TGTGCCAGCAGAAAATGGGGGGCAAATCAGCCCCAGCATTTT.

In its sample, this clonotype was seen many times. The chain employs TRBV7-8 and TRBJ2-5; 7 bases line up with TRBD2. The V and J ends lost 1 base and 1 base, in that order; junction bases with no gene match: 9. CDR1 and CDR2 from the germline V gene are SGHVS and FQNEAQ. The CDR3 loop spans 17 amino acids. The CDR3 region is CASSLVTLAVPQETQYF. The CDR3 nucleotides are TGTGCCAGCAGCTTAGTAACGCTAGCGGTCCCCCAAGAGACCCAGTACTTC. Full variable domain (remainder filled in from reference TRBV7-8 and TRBJ2-5): GAGVSQSPRYKVAKRGQDVALRCDPISGHVSLFWYQQALGQGPEFLTYFQNEAQLDKSGLPSDRFFAERPEGSVSTLKIQRTQQEDSAVYLCASSLVTLAVPQETQYFGPGTRLLVL.

V and J are TRBV2 and TRBJ2-7, with TRBD2 matching 7 bases. The ends lost 3 bases at V and 7 bases at J; junction bases unmatched: 3. This CDR3 comprises 12 residues. The germline gives CDR1 SNHLY, CDR2 FYNNEI. The CDR3 sequence is CASSERGGEQYF. The CDR3 DNA reads as TGTGCCAGCAGTGAGCGGGGAGGGGAGCAGTACTTC.

The chain has TRBV20-1 and TRBJ2-7; 9 bases fit TRBD1. Trimming took 2 bases from V and 1 from J; bases not matched to a gene: 3. This CDR3 comprises 14 residues. CDR1 DFQATT and CDR2 SNEGSKA come from the germline V gene (reference sequence). In DNA form, the CDR3 reads TGCAGTGCTAGATCCGGACAGGGGTCCTACGAGCAGTACTTC. This sequence encodes CSARSGQGSYEQYF.

This clonotype was detected only a few times. The chain uses TRBV12-3 or TRBV12-4 and TRBJ2-3; D is possibly TRBD2 (6 bases). This CDR3 is built from 15 residues. V shed 3 bases and J shed 2 bases, with 12 bases lying between them. This CDR3 reads CASSFTRGDTDTQYF. In DNA form, the CDR3 reads TGTGCCAGCAGTTTTACGCGGGGAGACACAGATACGCAGTATTTT.

V and J are TRBV5-4 and TRBJ2-5, with 7 bases fitting TRBD1. The length of the CDR3 is 14 residues. V gave up 1 base and J gave up 2 bases; unmatched junction bases: 2. Per germline, CDR1 SGHNT and CDR2 YYREEE (reference sequence). The CDR3 DNA reads TGTGCCAGCAGCTTGACGGGACAGCAAGAGACCCAGTACTTC. This translates into CASSLTGQQETQYF.

The rearrangement uses TRBV30 and TRBJ1-2; no reliable D call. This CDR3 contains 13 residues. CDR1 and CDR2 from the germline V gene are GTSNPN and SVGIG (reference sequence). Trimming cost V 4 bases and J 5 bases, with 14 bases left between them. The CDR3 DNA sequence: TGTGCCTGGAACCCGGTCCTCTCGTATGGCTACACCTTC. Residues: CAWNPVLSYGYTF.

At least ten counts were recorded for this clonotype. J is TRBJ1-2 and V is TRBV10-3, with 7 positions matching TRBD1. In germline, CDR1 is ENHRY, CDR2 SYGVKD. CDR3 length: 10 residues. CDR3 sequence (DNA): TGTGCGGTACAGGGGTATGGCTACACCTTC. Protein sequence: CAVQGYGYTF.

The sample holds a few counts of this clonotype. This sequence joins TRBV12-5 and TRBJ2-1, with 14 bases fitting TRBD2. The length of the CDR3 is 14 residues. V dropped 6 bases and J dropped 7; count of bases not matched to a gene: 2. Germline CDR1 is LGHNT and CDR2 is FRNRAP. The CDR3 spells CASGTSGRENEQFF. The DNA for the CDR3 is TGTGCTAGTGGGACTAGCGGGAGGGAGAATGAGCAGTTCTTC.

The rearrangement links TRBV3-1 to TRBJ2-7; 12 bases fit TRBD1. Per the germline V gene, CDR1 is LGHDT and CDR2 is YNNKEL (reference sequence). V lost 4 bases, J lost 2 bases, and 6 bases stayed unmatched. This CDR3 has 16 residues. DNA of the CDR3: TGTGCCAGCAGCCGAGGGACAGGGGGCCCAACCTACGAGCAGTACTTC. Translated: CASSRGTGGPTYEQYF.

This clonotype has just a few counts. The CDR3 DNA reads TGTGCCAGCAGGGAACAGGGAGATGGCTACACCTTC. Protein sequence: CASREQGDGYTF. The rearrangement uses TRBV6-5 and TRBJ1-2, with D possibly TRBD1 on 6 matching bases. The V and J ends lost 6 bases and 6 bases respectively, with 11 bases between them. The CDR3 loop spans 12 amino acids. Germline V CDR1 and CDR2: MNHEY, SVGAGI.

This clonotype was detected a few times. V and J are TRBV10-3 and TRBJ2-7; weak D call: TRBD1 (5 bases). The CDR3 is 13 amino acids. Deletions cut 4 bases from V and 2 bases from J, with 9 bases between. The germline V gene encodes CDR1 ENHRY and CDR2 SYGVKD. DNA of the CDR3: TGTGCCATCAGTGCCAGGGTAGCCTACGAGCAGTACTTC. This encodes CAISARVAYEQYF.

The chain uses TRBV15 and TRBJ1-2; D is unresolved. CDR1 LNHNV and CDR2 YYDKDF come from the germline V gene (reference sequence). The CDR3 spans 14 residues. V gave up 0 bases and J gave up 8 bases, with 13 bases separating them. The CDR3 loop reads CATSRDPRATGYTF. DNA of the CDR3: TGTGCCACCAGCAGAGATCCTAGGGCGACCGGCTACACCTTC.

The chain carries TRBV20-1 and TRBJ2-1; the D is unclear. This CDR3 comprises 14 residues. V lost 1 base to trimming and J lost 6 bases, with 13 bases between them. Germline V lookup: CDR1 DFQATT, CDR2 SNEGSKA (reference sequence). CDR3 nucleotide sequence: TGCAGTGCTAGAGGTCCTCTAGACTCCAATGAGCAGTTCTTC. The encoded protein is CSARGPLDSNEQFF.

This clonotype was counted a few times. The V and J genes are TRBV29-1 and TRBJ1-2, with a possible D match to TRBD1 (5 bases). This CDR3 has 13 residues. Germline V CDR1 and CDR2: SQVTM, ANQGSEA. Trimming took 8 bases from V and 8 from J, leaving 21 bases between them. CDR3 region: CSFDPGLAGGYTF. In nucleotides, the CDR3 is TGCAGCTTCGACCCGGGACTGGCGGGCGGCTACACCTTC.

The rearrangement links TRBV21-1 to TRBJ1-1; TRBD1, the table's D call, lacks a check against the DNA. TRBV21-1 is a listed pseudogene. CDR3 length equals 13 residues. The CDR3 reads CASRTGMRTEAFF. The DNA of the CDR3 is TGTGCCAGCAGAACAGGGATGCGTACTGAAGCTTTCTTT.

This clonotype has at least ten counts. The genes are TRBV7-2 and TRBJ2-7, with a tentative D call TRBD2 (5 bases). This CDR3 region has 13 residues. Germline CDR1 is SGHTA and CDR2 is FQGNSA. Between the trimmed V and J ends, which lost 4 bases and 1 base, there was a span of 8 bases. CDR3 coding DNA: TGTGCCAGCAGCTCCCGAGGGTCCTACGAGCAGTACTTC. It encodes CASSSRGSYEQYF.

This clonotype appeared a few times. The V and J genes are TRBV20-1 and TRBJ1-2; D ambiguous. V was pared by 1 base and J by 10 bases, with 16 bases between. The V gene's germline CDR1 is DFQATT and CDR2 SNEGSKA (reference sequence). The CDR3 extends over 13 amino acids. The CDR3 spells CSARVLSPFVYTF. The DNA of the CDR3 is TGCAGTGCTAGAGTTCTATCTCCGTTCGTCTACACCTTC.

This clonotype was detected a few times. CDR3 protein: CASSPRPGTPNYTQYF. CDR3 nucleotide sequence: TGTGCCAGCAGTCCCCGACCCGGGACCCCCAATTATACGCAGTATTTT. The chain recombines TRBV12-3 or TRBV12-4 with TRBJ2-3; possibly TRBD1 or TRBD2 for D (5 bases each). This CDR3 spans 16 amino acids. V lost 5 bases and J lost 7, with 22 bases in between.

The rearrangement uses TRBV21-1 and TRBJ1-2; the D segment call TRBD1 is taken from the table without a DNA check. TRBV21-1 is labeled a pseudogene. This CDR3 spans 14 amino acids. CDR3 residues: CASSPRSGGVGYTF. The CDR3, as DNA: TGTGCCAGCAGCCCTAGGTCAGGGGGCGTCGGCTACACCTTC.

The rearrangement joins TRBV29-1 to TRBJ1-1; D uncertain. CDR3 length: 13 residues. Trimming cost V 7 bases and J 1 base, with 13 bases left between them. CDR1 and CDR2 from the germline V gene are SQVTM and ANQGSEA. The CDR3 spells CSADGQSNTEAFF. The CDR3 region has the DNA TGCAGCGCGGACGGCCAGTCGAACACTGAAGCTTTCTTT.

The V call is TRBV12-3 or TRBV12-4, the J call TRBJ2-7, with 8 bases lining up with TRBD1. V lost 5 bases, J lost 6 bases, and 9 bases stayed unmatched. This CDR3 is 14 amino acids long. The CDR3 here is CASSGYRGSLEQYF. The DNA for the CDR3 is TGTGCCAGCAGTGGATACAGGGGGTCGCTCGAGCAGTACTTC.

There are a few counts of this clonotype. This rearrangement joins TRBV7-9 to TRBJ2-2; D not certain. CDR1 is SEHNR and CDR2 is FQNEAQ in the germline V gene (reference sequence). The V end was cut by 7 bases, the J end by 5 bases, with 11 bases between. The CDR3 runs 13 residues. The CDR3 bases are TGTGCCAGCACCTCCCCACGGACCGGGGAGCTGTTTTTT. The encoded protein is CASTSPRTGELFF.